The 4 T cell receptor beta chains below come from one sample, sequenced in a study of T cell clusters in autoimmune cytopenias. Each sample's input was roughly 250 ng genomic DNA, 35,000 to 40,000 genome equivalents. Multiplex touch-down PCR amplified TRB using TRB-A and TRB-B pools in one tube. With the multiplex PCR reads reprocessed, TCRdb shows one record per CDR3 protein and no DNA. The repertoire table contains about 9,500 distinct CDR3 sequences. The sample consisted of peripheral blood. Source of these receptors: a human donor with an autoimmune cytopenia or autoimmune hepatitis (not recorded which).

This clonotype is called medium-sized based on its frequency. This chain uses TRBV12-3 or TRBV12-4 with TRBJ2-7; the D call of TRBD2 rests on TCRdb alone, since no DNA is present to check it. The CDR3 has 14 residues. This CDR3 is CASSLGLDSYEQYF.

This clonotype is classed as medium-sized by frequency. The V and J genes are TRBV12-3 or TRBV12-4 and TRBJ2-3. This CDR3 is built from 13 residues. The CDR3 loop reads CASSLLGSDTQYF.

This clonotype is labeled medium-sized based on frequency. CDR3 region: CASSPSFYEQYF. This rearrangement joins TRBV19 to TRBJ2-7. This CDR3 region has 12 residues. CDR1 and CDR2 from the germline V gene are LNHDA and SQIVND (reference sequence). The variable domain in full, completed from reference TRBV19 and TRBJ2-7, reads DGGITQSPKYLFRKEGQNVTLSCEQNLNHDAMYWYRQDPGQGLRLIYYSQIVNDFQKGDIAEGYSVSREKKESFPLTVTSAQKNPTAFYLCASSPSFYEQYFGPGTRLTVT.

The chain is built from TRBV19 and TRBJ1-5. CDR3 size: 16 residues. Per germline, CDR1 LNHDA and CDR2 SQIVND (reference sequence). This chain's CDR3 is CASSKGHSNSNQPQHF.